This T cell receptor (beta chain) was identified in a study of blood T cell repertoires in COVID-19. This clone was detected once. The V end was cut by 5 bases, the J end by 8 bases, with 15 bases between. Germline CDR1 reads MNHEY; CDR2 reads SVGAGI. CDR3 length: 14 amino acids. Adults between roughly 18 and 95 years of age took part from approximately 24 US areas. Researchers sorted participants into cohorts using their self-reported clinical history. The protocol was immunoSEQ multiplex PCR, while the TCRdb copy is restricted to in-frame clones and leaves out a portion. The sample has over 150,000 clones; approximately 85% are singletons.

This clonotype was obtained from a man aged 40-50 years who had recovered from COVID-19. The chain links TRBV6-5 to TRBJ2-2; tentatively, D is TRBD2 (5 bases). Source material: PBMCs or T cells enriched from blood (not recorded which). This CDR3 is CASSPTSTPGELFF. The CDR3 DNA is TGTGCCAGCAGTCCCACTAGTACCCCGGGGGAGCTGTTTTTT.